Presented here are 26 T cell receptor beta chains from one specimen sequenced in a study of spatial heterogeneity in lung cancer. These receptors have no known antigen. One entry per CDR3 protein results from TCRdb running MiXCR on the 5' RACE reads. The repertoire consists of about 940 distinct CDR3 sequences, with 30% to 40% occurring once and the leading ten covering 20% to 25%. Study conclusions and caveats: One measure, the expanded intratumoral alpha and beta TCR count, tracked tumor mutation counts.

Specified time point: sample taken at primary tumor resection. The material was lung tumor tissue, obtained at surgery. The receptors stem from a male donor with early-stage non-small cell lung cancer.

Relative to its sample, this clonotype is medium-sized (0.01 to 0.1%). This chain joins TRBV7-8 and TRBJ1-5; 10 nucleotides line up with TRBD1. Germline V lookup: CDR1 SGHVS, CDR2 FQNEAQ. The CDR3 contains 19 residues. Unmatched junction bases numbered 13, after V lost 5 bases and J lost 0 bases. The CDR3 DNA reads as TGTGCCAGCAGCCCCAAGAGGACAGGGGGACTTTATAGCAATCAGCCCCAGCATTTT. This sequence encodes CASSPKRTGGLYSNQPQHF. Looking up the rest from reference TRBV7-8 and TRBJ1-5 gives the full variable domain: GAGVSQSPRYKVAKRGQDVALRCDPISGHVSLFWYQQALGQGPEFLTYFQNEAQLDKSGLPSDRFFAERPEGSVSTLKIQRTQQEDSAVYLCASSPKRTGGLYSNQPQHFGDGTRLSIL.

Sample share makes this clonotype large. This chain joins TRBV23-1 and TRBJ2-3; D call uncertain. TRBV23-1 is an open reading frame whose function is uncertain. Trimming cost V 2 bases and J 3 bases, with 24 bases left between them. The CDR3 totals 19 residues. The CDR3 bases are TGCGCCAGCAGTCAACCCCTTTTCACAATCAGTCCGGAGACAGATACGCAGTATTTT. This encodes CASSQPLFTISPETDTQYF.

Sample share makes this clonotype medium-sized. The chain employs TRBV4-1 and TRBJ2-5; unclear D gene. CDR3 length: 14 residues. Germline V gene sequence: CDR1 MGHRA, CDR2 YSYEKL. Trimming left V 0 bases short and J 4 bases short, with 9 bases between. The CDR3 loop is CASSQDTVRETQYF. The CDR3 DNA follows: TGCGCCAGCAGCCAAGATACAGTGAGAGAGACCCAGTACTTC.

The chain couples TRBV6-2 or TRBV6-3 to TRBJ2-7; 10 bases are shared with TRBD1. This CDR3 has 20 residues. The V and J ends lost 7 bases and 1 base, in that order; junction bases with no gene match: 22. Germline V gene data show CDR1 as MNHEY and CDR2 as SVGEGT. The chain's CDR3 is CASTVGTGTGANLISYEQYF. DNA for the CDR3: TGTGCCAGCACTGTCGGAACCGGGACAGGGGCCAACCTGATTTCCTACGAGCAGTACTTC.

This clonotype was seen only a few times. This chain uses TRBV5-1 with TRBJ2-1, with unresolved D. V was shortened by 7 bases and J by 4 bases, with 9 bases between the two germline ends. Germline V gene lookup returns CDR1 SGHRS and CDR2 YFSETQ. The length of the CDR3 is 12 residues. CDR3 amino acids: CASYTAYNEQFF. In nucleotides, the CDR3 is TGCGCCAGCTATACGGCGTACAATGAGCAGTTCTTC.

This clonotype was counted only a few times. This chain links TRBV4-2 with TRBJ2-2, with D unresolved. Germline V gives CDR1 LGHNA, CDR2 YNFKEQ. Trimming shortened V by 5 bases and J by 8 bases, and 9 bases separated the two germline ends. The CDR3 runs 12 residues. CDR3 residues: CASSYVAGELFF. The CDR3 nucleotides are TGTGCCAGCAGCTATGTTGCAGGGGAGCTGTTTTTT.

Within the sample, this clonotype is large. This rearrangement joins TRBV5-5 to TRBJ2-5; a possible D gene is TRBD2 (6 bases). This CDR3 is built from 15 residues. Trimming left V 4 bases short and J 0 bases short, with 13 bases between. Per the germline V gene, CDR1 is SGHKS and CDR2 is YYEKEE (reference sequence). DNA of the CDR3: TGTGCCAGCAGCGGGGACTCCTGGTACCAAGAGACCCAGTACTTC. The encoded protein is CASSGDSWYQETQYF.

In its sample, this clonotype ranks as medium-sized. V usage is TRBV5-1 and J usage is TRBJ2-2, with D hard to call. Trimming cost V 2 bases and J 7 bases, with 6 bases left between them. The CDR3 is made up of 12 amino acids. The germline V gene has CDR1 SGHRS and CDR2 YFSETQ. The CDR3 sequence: CASSLRDGELFF. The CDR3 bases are TGCGCCAGCAGCTTAAGGGACGGGGAGCTGTTTTTT. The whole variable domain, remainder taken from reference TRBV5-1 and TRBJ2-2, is KAGVTQTPRYLIKTRGQQVTLSCSPISGHRSVSWYQQTPGQGLQFLFEYFSETQRNKGNFPGRFSGRQFSNSRSEMNVSTLELGDSALYLCASSLRDGELFFGEGSRLTVL.

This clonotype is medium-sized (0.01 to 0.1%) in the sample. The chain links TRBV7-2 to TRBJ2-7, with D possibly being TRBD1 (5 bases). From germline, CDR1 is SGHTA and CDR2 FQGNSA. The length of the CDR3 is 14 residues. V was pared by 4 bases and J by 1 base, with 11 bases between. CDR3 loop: CASSSRQRSYEQYF. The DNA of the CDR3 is TGTGCCAGCAGCTCCAGACAGAGATCCTACGAGCAGTACTTC. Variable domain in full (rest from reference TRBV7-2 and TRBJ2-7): GAGVSQSPSNKVTEKGKDVELRCDPISGHTALYWYRQSLGQGLEFLIYFQGNSAPDKSGLPSDRFSAERTGGSVSTLTIQRTQQEDSAVYLCASSSRQRSYEQYFGPGTRLTVT.

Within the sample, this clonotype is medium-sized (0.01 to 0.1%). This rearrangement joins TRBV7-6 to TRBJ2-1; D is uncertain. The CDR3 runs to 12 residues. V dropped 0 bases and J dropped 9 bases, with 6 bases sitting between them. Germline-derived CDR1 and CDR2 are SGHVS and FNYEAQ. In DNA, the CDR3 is TGTGCCAGCAGCTTAGCGGGGTTTGAGCAGTTCTTC. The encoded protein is CASSLAGFEQFF. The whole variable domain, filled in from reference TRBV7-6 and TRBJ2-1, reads GAGVSQSPRYKVTKRGQDVALRCDPISGHVSLYWYRQALGQGPEFLTYFNYEAQQDKSGLPNDRFSAERPEGSISTLTIQRTEQRDSAMYRCASSLAGFEQFFGPGTRLTVL.

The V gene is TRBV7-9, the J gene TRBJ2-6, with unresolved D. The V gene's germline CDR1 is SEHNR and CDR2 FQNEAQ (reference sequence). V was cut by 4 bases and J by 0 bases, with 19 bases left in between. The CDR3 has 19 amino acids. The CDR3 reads CASSSIRVNLLSGANVLTF. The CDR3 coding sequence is TGTGCCAGCAGCTCCATAAGGGTTAACTTGCTCTCTGGGGCCAACGTCCTGACTTTC.

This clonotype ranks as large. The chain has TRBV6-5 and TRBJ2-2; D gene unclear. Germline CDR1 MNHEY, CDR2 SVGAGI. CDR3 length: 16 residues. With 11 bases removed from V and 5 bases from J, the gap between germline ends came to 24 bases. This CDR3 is CAAGAGDGTVTGELFF. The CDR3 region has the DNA TGTGCCGCAGGAGCCGGAGACGGAACAGTAACCGGGGAGCTGTTTTTT.

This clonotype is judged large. The CDR3 spells CASSPGTSSYEQYF. The CDR3 region has the DNA TGCGCCAGCAGCCCCGGGACTAGCTCCTACGAGCAGTACTTC. The gene calls are TRBV4-1 and TRBJ2-7; 8 bases are shared with TRBD2. The trim removed 4 bases at V and 0 bases at J, leaving 2 bases unmatched. The CDR3 is made up of 14 amino acids. Germline loops: CDR1 MGHRA, CDR2 YSYEKL.

The CDR3, as DNA: TGTGCCAGCAGCCAAGATGCAGGGTCCTACGAGCAGTACTTC. Protein sequence: CASSQDAGSYEQYF. V and J are TRBV3-1 and TRBJ2-7, with D possibly being TRBD1 (5 bases). This CDR3 is 14 amino acids long. V shed 0 bases and J shed 1 base, with 7 bases lying between them. CDR1 is LGHDT and CDR2 is YNNKEL in the germline V gene (reference sequence).

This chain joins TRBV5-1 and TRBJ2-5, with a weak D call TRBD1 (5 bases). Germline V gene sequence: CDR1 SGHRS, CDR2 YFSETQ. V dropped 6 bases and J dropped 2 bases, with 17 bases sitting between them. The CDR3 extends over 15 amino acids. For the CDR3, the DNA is TGCGCCAGCAAGGCGGACACATCCCAGCAAGAGACCCAGTACTTC. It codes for CASKADTSQQETQYF.

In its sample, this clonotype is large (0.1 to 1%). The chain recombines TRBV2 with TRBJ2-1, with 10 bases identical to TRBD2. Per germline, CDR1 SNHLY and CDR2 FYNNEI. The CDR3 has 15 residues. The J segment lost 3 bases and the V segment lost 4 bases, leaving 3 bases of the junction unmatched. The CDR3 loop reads CASSVGTSDYNEQFF. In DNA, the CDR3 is TGTGCCAGCAGTGTTGGGACTAGCGACTACAATGAGCAGTTCTTC.

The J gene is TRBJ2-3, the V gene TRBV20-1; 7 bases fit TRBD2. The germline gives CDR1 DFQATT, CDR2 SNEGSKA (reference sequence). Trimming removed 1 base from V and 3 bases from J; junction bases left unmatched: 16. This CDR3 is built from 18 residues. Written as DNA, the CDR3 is TGCAGTGCTAGAGTCTTGCCTCTAACCGGGACTACTACAGATACGCAGTATTTT. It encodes CSARVLPLTGTTTDTQYF.

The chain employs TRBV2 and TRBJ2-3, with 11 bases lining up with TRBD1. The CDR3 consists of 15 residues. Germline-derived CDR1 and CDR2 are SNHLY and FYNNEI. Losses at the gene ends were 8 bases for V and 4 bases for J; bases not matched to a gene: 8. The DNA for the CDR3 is TGTGCCAGCCAGGGGGACAGGGGGTATTCAGATACGCAGTATTTT. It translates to CASQGDRGYSDTQYF.

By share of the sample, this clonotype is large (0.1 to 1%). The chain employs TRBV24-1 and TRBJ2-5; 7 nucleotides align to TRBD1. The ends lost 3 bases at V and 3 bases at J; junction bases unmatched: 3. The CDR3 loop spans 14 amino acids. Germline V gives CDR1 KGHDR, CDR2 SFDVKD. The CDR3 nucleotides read TGTGCCACCAGTGATGTTACAGGGGAAGAGACCCAGTACTTC. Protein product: CATSDVTGEETQYF.

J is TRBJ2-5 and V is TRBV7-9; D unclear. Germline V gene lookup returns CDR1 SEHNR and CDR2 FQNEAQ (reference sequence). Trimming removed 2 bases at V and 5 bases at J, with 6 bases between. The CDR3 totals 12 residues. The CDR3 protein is CASSLIVETQYF. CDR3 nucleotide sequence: TGTGCCAGCAGCTTAATAGTGGAGACCCAGTACTTC.

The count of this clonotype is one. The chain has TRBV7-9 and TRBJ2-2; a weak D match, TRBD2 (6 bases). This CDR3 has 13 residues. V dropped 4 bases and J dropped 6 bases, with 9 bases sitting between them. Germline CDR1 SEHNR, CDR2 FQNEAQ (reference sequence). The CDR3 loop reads CASSYGSAGELFF. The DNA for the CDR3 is TGTGCCAGCAGCTACGGGAGCGCCGGGGAGCTGTTTTTT.

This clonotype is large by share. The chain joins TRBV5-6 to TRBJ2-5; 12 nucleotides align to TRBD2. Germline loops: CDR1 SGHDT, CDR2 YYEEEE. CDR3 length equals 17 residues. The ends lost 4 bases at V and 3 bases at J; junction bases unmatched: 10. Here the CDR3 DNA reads TGTGCCAGCAGCCAGACTAGCGGGAGTGGGATGGAAGAGACCCAGTACTTC. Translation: CASSQTSGSGMEETQYF.

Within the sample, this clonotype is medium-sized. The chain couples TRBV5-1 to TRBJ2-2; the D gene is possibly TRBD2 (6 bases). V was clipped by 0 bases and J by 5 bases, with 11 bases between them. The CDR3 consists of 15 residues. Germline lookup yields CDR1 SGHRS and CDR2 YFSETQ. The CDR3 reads CASSLDGGRTGELFF. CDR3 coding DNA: TGCGCCAGCAGCTTGGACGGGGGTAGGACCGGGGAGCTGTTTTTT. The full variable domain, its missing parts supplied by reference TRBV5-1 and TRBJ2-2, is KAGVTQTPRYLIKTRGQQVTLSCSPISGHRSVSWYQQTPGQGLQFLFEYFSETQRNKGNFPGRFSGRQFSNSRSEMNVSTLELGDSALYLCASSLDGGRTGELFFGEGSRLTVL.

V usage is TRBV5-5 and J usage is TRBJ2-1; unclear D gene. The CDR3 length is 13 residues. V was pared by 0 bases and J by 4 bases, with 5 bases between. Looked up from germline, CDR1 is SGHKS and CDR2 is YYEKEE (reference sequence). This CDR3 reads CASSLGGYNEQFF. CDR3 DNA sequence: TGTGCCAGCAGCTTGGGTGGGTACAATGAGCAGTTCTTC.

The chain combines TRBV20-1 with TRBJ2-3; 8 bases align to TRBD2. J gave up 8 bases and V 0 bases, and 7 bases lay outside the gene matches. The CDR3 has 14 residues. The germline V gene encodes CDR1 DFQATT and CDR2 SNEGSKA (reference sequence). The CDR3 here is CSARDQLAGRTQYF. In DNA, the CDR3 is TGCAGTGCTAGAGATCAATTAGCGGGACGTACGCAGTATTTT.

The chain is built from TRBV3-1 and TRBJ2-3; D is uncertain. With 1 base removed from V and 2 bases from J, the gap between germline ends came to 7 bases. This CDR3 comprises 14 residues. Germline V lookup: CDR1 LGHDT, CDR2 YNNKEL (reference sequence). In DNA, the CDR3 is TGTGCCAGCAGCCAAGCCCTTAACACAGATACGCAGTATTTT. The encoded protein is CASSQALNTDTQYF.